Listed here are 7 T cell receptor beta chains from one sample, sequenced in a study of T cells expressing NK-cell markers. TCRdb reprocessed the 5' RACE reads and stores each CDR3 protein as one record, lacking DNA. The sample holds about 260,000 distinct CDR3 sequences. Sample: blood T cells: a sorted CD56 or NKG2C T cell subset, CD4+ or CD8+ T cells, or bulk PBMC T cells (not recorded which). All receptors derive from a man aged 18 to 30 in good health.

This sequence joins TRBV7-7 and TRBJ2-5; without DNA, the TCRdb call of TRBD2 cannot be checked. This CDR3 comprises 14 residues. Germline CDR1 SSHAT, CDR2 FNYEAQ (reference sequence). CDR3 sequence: CASTPGTSVETQYF.

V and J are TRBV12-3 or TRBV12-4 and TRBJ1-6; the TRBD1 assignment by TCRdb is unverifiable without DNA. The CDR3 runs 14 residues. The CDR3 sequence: CASSLRDRNSPLHF.

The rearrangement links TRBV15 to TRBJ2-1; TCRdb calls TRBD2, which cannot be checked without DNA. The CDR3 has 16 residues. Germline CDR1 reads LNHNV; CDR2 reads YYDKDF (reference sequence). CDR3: CATSREGLADGNEQFF. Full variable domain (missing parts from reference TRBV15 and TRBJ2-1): DAMVIQNPRYQVTQFGKPVTLSCSQTLNHNVMYWYQQKSSQAPKLLFHYYDKDFNNEADTPDNFQSRRPNTSFCFLDIRSPGLGDTAMYLCATSREGLADGNEQFFGPGTRLTVL.

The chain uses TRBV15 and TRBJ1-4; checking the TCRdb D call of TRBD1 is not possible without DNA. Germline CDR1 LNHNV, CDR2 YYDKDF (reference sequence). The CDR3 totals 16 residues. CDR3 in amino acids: CATSSLQGWKHEKLFF.

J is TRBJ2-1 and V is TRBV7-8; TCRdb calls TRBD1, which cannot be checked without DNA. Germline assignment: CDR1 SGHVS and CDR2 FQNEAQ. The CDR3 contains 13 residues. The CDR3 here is CASSSIRSGRKFF.

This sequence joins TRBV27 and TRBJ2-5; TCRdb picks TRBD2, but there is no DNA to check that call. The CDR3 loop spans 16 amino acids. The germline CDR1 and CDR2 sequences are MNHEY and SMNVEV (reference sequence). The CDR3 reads CASSLLLAGGKETQYF.

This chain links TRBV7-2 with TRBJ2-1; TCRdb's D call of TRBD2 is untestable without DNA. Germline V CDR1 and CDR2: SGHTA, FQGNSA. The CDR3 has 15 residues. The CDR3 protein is CASSLVRGGSNEQFF. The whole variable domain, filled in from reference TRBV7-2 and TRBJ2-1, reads GAGVSQSPSNKVTEKGKDVELRCDPISGHTALYWYRQSLGQGLEFLIYFQGNSAPDKSGLPSDRFSAERTGGSVSTLTIQRTQQEDSAVYLCASSLVRGGSNEQFFGPGTRLTVL.